The clone carrying this T cell receptor (beta chain) was counted only a few times. The antigen remains unidentified. The data were obtained in a study of cytomegalovirus exposure and HLA in healthy donors. Broader study findings: Donors were assumed by presence/absence analyses to have roughly uniform sequencing depth.

The length of the CDR3 is 16 residues. Germline loops: CDR1 MNHNY, CDR2 SVGAGI (reference sequence). Trimming cost V 2 bases and J 5 bases; bases outside gene matches: 9. With 60 Vbeta and 13 Jbeta primers, the PCR was carried out. The table came from immunoSEQ multiplex PCR; TCRdb's copy has only in-frame clones and leaves some out. The repertoire holds about 160,000 clones, with about three quarters as singletons. Participants comprised healthy donors of bone marrow. The TCR was taken from a female donor in good health and CMV-seronegative. The sample comprised PBMCs. This chain joins TRBV6-6 and TRBJ2-7; 10 bases match TRBD2. The CDR3 nucleotides are TGTGCCAGCAGTTACAGGCTAGCGGGAGTCGAGGACGAGCAGTACTTC. Translated, it gives CASSYRLAGVEDEQYF.